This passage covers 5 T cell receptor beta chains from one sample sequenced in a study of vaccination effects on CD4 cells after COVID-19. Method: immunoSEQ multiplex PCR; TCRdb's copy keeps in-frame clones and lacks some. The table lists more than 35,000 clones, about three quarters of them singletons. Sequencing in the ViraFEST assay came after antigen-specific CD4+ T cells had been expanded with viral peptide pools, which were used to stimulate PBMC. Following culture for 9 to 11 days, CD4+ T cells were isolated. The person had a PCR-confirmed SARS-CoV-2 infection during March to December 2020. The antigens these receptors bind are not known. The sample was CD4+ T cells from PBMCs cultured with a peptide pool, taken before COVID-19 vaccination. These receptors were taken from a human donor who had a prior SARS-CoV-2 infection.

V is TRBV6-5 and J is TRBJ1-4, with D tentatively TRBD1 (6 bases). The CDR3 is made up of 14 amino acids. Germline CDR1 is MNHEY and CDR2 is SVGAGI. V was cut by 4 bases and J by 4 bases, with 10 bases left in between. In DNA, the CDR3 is TGTGCCAGCAGTTTTCAACAGGGTAATGAAAAACTGTTTTTT. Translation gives CASSFQQGNEKLFF.

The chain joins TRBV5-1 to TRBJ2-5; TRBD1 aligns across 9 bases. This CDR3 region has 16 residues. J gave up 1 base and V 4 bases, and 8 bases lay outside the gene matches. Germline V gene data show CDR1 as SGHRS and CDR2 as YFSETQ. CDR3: CASSNNGQGSQETQYF. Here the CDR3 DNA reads TGCGCCAGCAGCAACAACGGACAGGGGAGCCAAGAGACCCAGTACTTC.

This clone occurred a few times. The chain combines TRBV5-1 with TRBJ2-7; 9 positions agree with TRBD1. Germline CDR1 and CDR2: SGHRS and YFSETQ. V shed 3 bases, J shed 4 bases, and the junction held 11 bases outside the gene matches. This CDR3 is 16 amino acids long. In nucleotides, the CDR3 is TGCGCCAGCAGCTCTACCCAATTACAGGGGGCGTACGAGCAGTACTTC. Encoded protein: CASSSTQLQGAYEQYF.

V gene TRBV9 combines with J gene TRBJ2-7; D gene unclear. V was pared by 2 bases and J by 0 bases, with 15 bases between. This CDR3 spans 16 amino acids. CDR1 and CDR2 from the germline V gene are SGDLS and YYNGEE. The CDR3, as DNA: TGTGCCAGCAGCGTCGGCCCGGACGCAAGCTCCTACGAGCAGTACTTC. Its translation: CASSVGPDASSYEQYF.

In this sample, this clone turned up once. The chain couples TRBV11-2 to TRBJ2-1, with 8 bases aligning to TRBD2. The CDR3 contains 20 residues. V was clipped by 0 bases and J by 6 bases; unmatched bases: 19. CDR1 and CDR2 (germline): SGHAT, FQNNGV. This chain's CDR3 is CASSLDPLYPGGPLVNEQFF. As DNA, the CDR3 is TGTGCCAGCAGCTTAGATCCCCTTTATCCGGGGGGGCCTCTCGTCAATGAGCAGTTCTTC.